These 22 T cell receptor beta chains originate from one sample sequenced in a study of low-dose radiotherapy and immunotherapy resistance in tumors. With TRAV- and TRBV-specific primers, first-strand cDNA was made, covering the alpha and beta chains. Amplification of TCRs used a constant-region primer and V-primer adapter for roughly 18 PCR cycles. One entry per CDR3 protein results from TCRdb running MiXCR on the reads. The top ten clones hold roughly 8.3% of a sample with 30,000 to 40,000 distinct CDR3 sequences, more than 20% of them seen once. The time point here: after trial treatment. This sample's treatment: LDRT plus nivolumab, ipilimumab, low-dose cyclophosphamide and aspirin (RACIN trial). Sequences were derived from PBMCs, sampled after low-dose radiotherapy plus immunotherapy. These receptors came from a female donor with ovarian cancer.

This clonotype was recorded a few times. This chain uses TRBV9 with TRBJ2-3, with a possible D match to TRBD2 (7 bases). CDR3 length: 16 amino acids. V lost 0 bases and J 4 bases, leaving 15 bases between the germline ends. Germline values: CDR1 SGDLS, CDR2 YYNGEE. The CDR3 is CASSVGGGAVADTQYF. In DNA, the CDR3 is TGTGCCAGCAGCGTAGGAGGGGGGGCGGTTGCAGATACGCAGTATTTT.

In this sample, this clonotype turned up many times. The junction differs from germline at one of its ends, possibly a read error. This chain connects TRBV7-7 to TRBJ2-3; D perhaps matches TRBD1 (7 bases). Germline values: CDR1 SSHAT, CDR2 FNYEAQ (reference sequence). The CDR3 is 13 amino acids. CDR3 sequence (DNA): TGTGCTAGCAGCCTCACGCAGGGGGGTACGCAGTATTTT. It yields the protein CASSLTQGGTQYF.

The chain has TRBV29-1 and TRBJ2-7, with D maybe TRBD2 (6 bases). Between the trimmed V and J ends, which lost 3 bases and 4 bases, there was a span of 7 bases. The germline CDR1 and CDR2 sequences are SQVTM and ANQGSEA. The CDR3 length is 11 residues. This CDR3 reads CSVEEGYEQYF. The CDR3 nucleotides are TGCAGCGTTGAGGAGGGATACGAGCAGTACTTC.

In its sample, this clonotype was seen many times. CDR3 bases: TGTGCCACCAGTGATGCTAGCGGAGACACAGATACGCAGTATTTT. This translates into CATSDASGDTDTQYF. The gene calls are TRBV24-1 and TRBJ2-3; the match to TRBD2 covers 7 bases. The CDR3 runs 15 residues. Germline trimming cut 3 bases from V and 2 bases from J; bases unmatched to any gene: 4. CDR1 is KGHDR, CDR2 SFDVKD, per germline.

The sample holds many counts of this clonotype. V gene TRBV11-2 combines with J gene TRBJ2-1; D is unclear. The V gene lost 2 bases and the J gene lost 6 bases, with 8 bases spanning the gap. The CDR3 is 13 residues long. Germline-derived CDR1 and CDR2 are SGHAT and FQNNGV. CDR3 sequence reads: CASSLNRLNEQFF. As DNA, the CDR3 is TGTGCCAGCAGCTTAAACAGACTCAATGAGCAGTTCTTC.

This clonotype was detected many times. The J gene is TRBJ2-7, the V gene TRBV2, with 10 positions matching TRBD1. The CDR3 sequence is 15 residues long. Germline V gene sequence: CDR1 SNHLY, CDR2 FYNNEI. Trimming cost V 3 bases and J 3 bases; bases outside gene matches: 5. The CDR3 loop is CASSEGWDRGYEQYF. Here the CDR3 DNA reads TGTGCCAGCAGTGAGGGGTGGGACAGGGGCTACGAGCAGTACTTC. The whole variable domain, remainder taken from reference TRBV2 and TRBJ2-7, is EPEVTQTPSHQVTQMGQEVILRCVPISNHLYFYWYRQILGQKVEFLVSFYNNEISEKSEIFDDQFSVERPDGSNFTLKIRSTKLEDSAMYFCASSEGWDRGYEQYFGPGTRLTVT.

This clonotype came up many times. This chain links TRBV12-5 with TRBJ2-7; D is unclear. Germline V CDR1 and CDR2: LGHNT, FRNRAP. This CDR3 has 11 residues. Trimming pared 8 bases from V and 2 bases from J, leaving 7 bases between. CDR3 in DNA: TGTGCTAGTTCCCTTACCTACGAGCAGTACTTC. This codes for CASSLTYEQYF.

The J gene is TRBJ2-1, the V gene TRBV11-2; 8 bases are shared with TRBD1. Per germline, CDR1 SGHAT and CDR2 FQNNGV. V shed 1 base, J shed 9 bases, and the junction held 11 bases outside the gene matches. The length of the CDR3 is 16 residues. The CDR3 region has the DNA TGTGCCAGCAGCTTAGGGGCAGGGGGCAATTTTGGTGAGCAGTTCTTC. It encodes CASSLGAGGNFGEQFF. The variable domain in full, completed from reference TRBV11-2 and TRBJ2-1, reads EAGVAQSPRYKIIEKRQSVAFWCNPISGHATLYWYQQILGQGPKLLIQFQNNGVVDDSQLPKDRFSAERLKGVDSTLKIQPAKLEDSAVYLCASSLGAGGNFGEQFFGPGTRLTVL.

This clonotype was observed at least ten times. Here the CDR3 reads CATSRARGGGTDTQYF. CDR3 DNA: TGTGCCACCAGCAGAGCCCGAGGGGGAGGCACAGATACGCAGTATTTT. V gene TRBV15 combines with J gene TRBJ2-3; D perhaps matches TRBD1 (6 bases). This CDR3 has 16 residues. Looked up from germline, CDR1 is LNHNV and CDR2 is YYDKDF (reference sequence). Deletions cut 1 base from V and 1 base from J, with 12 bases between.

This clonotype has a count of ten or more. The chain is built from TRBV9 and TRBJ2-5; no clear D gene. V was trimmed by 5 bases and J by 6 bases, leaving 2 bases between them. CDR3 length: 9 amino acids. The germline CDR1 and CDR2 sequences are SGDLS and YYNGEE. Here the CDR3 reads CASSKTQYF. For the CDR3, the DNA is TGTGCCAGCAGTAAGACCCAGTACTTC.

This clonotype was seen ten or more times. The chain carries TRBV9 and TRBJ1-3, with D possibly being TRBD1 (5 bases). The germline V and J ends were trimmed by 6 bases and 2 bases, with 12 bases remaining between them. Germline assignment: CDR1 SGDLS and CDR2 YYNGEE. The CDR3 contains 14 residues. The CDR3 DNA is TGTGCCAGCAACATAGGGACTCCTGGAAACACCATATATTTT. It yields the protein CASNIGTPGNTIYF. Looking up the rest from reference TRBV9 and TRBJ1-3 gives the full variable domain: DSGVTQTPKHLITATGQRVTLRCSPRSGDLSVYWYQQSLDQGLQFLIQYYNGEERAKGNILERFSAQQFPDLHSELNLSSLELGDSALYFCASNIGTPGNTIYFGEGSWLTVV.

This clonotype showed up many times. This chain connects TRBV20-1 to TRBJ1-5, with 7 bases aligning to TRBD1. Germline V CDR1 and CDR2: DFQATT, SNEGSKA (reference sequence). V lost 4 bases to trimming and J lost 5 bases; unmatched junction nucleotides: 8. CDR3 length equals 14 residues. The CDR3 loop is CSAKGGGEYQPQHF. CDR3 DNA sequence: TGCAGTGCTAAGGGAGGGGGCGAGTATCAGCCCCAGCATTTT.

As regards this clonotype: A far larger clone is just one base off, so this is likely a read error. J is TRBJ2-1 and V is TRBV12-3 or TRBV12-4, with D uncertain. The CDR3 is made up of 13 amino acids. The V end was cut by 2 bases, the J end by 10 bases, with 12 bases between. The chain's CDR3 is CASSLSATYEQFF. CDR3 nucleotide sequence: TGTGCCAGCAGTTTATCGGCGACCTACGAGCAGTTCTTC.

This clonotype was seen at least ten times. The chain combines TRBV18 with TRBJ2-2; possibly TRBD1 or TRBD2 for D (5 bases each). V lost 5 bases and J lost 5, with 12 bases in between. Looked up from germline, CDR1 is KGHSH and CDR2 is LQKENI. The CDR3 is 14 amino acids. The CDR3 coding sequence is TGTGCCAGCTCAGGCTCCAGGGAGACCGGGGAGCTGTTTTTT. It encodes CASSGSRETGELFF.

This clonotype was found many times. The V and J genes are TRBV2 and TRBJ1-1; perhaps TRBD1 as D (5 bases). Between the trimmed V and J ends, which lost 7 bases and 0 bases, there was a span of 18 bases. This CDR3 has 16 amino acids. Germline values: CDR1 SNHLY, CDR2 FYNNEI. The CDR3 nucleotides are TGTGCCAGCAAAGACCCCGGGACTTCAATGAACACTGAAGCTTTCTTT. Translated, it gives CASKDPGTSMNTEAFF.

This clonotype was observed many times. J is TRBJ2-1 and V is TRBV20-1; 9 bases map to TRBD2. This CDR3 is 16 amino acids long. V lost 0 bases and J lost 7; bases outside the gene matches: 10. From germline, CDR1 is DFQATT and CDR2 SNEGSKA (reference sequence). CDR3 in amino acids: CSARDLRGGGRNEQFF. Written as DNA, the CDR3 is TGCAGTGCTAGAGATTTGCGGGGGGGTGGGAGGAATGAGCAGTTCTTC.

In its sample, this clonotype was seen many times. This chain joins TRBV10-1 and TRBJ2-1, with TRBD2 matching 10 bases. This CDR3 is built from 15 residues. CDR1 WNHNN and CDR2 SYGVQD come from the germline V gene (reference sequence). V lost 2 bases to trimming and J lost 4 bases; unmatched junction nucleotides: 2. CDR3 sequence (DNA): TGCGCCAGCAGTGAGGGTAGCGGGAGGTACAATGAGCAGTTCTTC. Residues: CASSEGSGRYNEQFF.

This clonotype came up a few times. The rearrangement joins TRBV29-1 to TRBJ2-1; D is possibly TRBD2 (5 bases). The CDR3 runs to 15 residues. The germline V gene encodes CDR1 SQVTM and CDR2 ANQGSEA. V shed 6 bases and J shed 3 bases, with 18 bases lying between them. The CDR3, as DNA: TGCAGCGTCCCCGGGGAAGTAAGTAGCTACAATGAGCAGTTCTTC. Translation: CSVPGEVSSYNEQFF.

At least ten counts were recorded for this clonotype. This chain uses TRBV18 with TRBJ2-4; 8 bases align to TRBD2. The CDR3 runs 16 residues. After removal of 2 bases from V and 1 base from J, the junction contained 4 bases not matched to a gene. In germline, CDR1 is KGHSH, CDR2 LQKENI. In DNA, the CDR3 is TGTGCCAGCTCACCAGCGGGAGGAGGTGCCAAAAACATTCAGTACTTC. It specifies CASSPAGGGAKNIQYF. Looking up the rest from reference TRBV18 and TRBJ2-4 gives the full variable domain: NAGVMQNPRHLVRRRGQEARLRCSPMKGHSHVYWYRQLPEEGLKFMVYLQKENIIDESGMPKERFSAEFPKEGPSILRIQQVVRGDSAAYFCASSPAGGGAKNIQYFGAGTRLSVL.

This clonotype showed up many times. The chain joins TRBV28 to TRBJ2-1; 9 nucleotides align to TRBD1. The V and J ends lost 5 bases and 2 bases, in that order; junction bases with no gene match: 4. CDR3 length equals 15 residues. The germline gives CDR1 MDHEN, CDR2 SYDVKM. The CDR3 nucleotides read TGTGCCAGCAGTCTGACAGGGGGAACCTACAATGAGCAGTTCTTC. This sequence encodes CASSLTGGTYNEQFF.

The chain recombines TRBV5-4 with TRBJ2-5, with TRBD2 matching 10 bases. With 0 bases clipped from V and 4 bases from J, the junction kept 3 bases outside the gene matches. CDR3 length: 15 amino acids. Germline CDR1 and CDR2: SGHNT and YYREEE (reference sequence). CDR3: CASSLASGGSETQYF. The CDR3 nucleotides read TGTGCCAGCAGCTTGGCTAGCGGGGGATCAGAGACCCAGTACTTC.

The sample holds many counts of this clonotype. The chain carries TRBV7-2 and TRBJ1-6; 7 bases line up with TRBD1. There are 17 residues in the CDR3. After removal of 4 bases from V and 10 bases from J, the junction contained 16 bases not matched to a gene. CDR1 and CDR2 from the germline V gene are SGHTA and FQGNSA. In DNA, the CDR3 is TGTGCCAGCAGCTCGGGGTACAGGGGAAACTTCGGATCACCCCTCCACTTT. It encodes CASSSGYRGNFGSPLHF.